The 7 T cell receptor beta chains reported below all come from one sample, sequenced in a study of blood T cell repertoires in COVID-19. Profiled with immunoSEQ multiplex PCR; TCRdb holds only in-frame clones, not every one. This sample has about 26,000 clones; more than 65% occur once, and the top ten carry around a third. Sequencing input: peripheral blood. These receptors all stem from a human donor in a cohort sampled during active COVID-19.

This sequence joins TRBV19 and TRBJ2-7, with a tentative D call TRBD1 (5 bases). The CDR3 runs to 16 residues. Germline V gene data show CDR1 as LNHDA and CDR2 as SQIVND (reference sequence). Trimming cost V 4 bases and J 4 bases, with 20 bases left between them. The CDR3 region is CASSTQGPGEGYEQYF. CDR3 DNA sequence: TGTGCCAGTAGTACCCAGGGTCCGGGCGAAGGGTACGAGCAGTACTTC.

J is TRBJ2-2 and V is TRBV9, with unresolved D. The V gene lost 5 bases and the J gene lost 4 bases, with 15 bases spanning the gap. The CDR3 covers 15 residues. Germline loops: CDR1 SGDLS, CDR2 YYNGEE. The CDR3 reads CASSNEKTGTGELFF. The CDR3 DNA sequence: TGTGCCAGCAGTAATGAGAAGACTGGCACCGGGGAGCTGTTTTTT.

The chain recombines TRBV27 with TRBJ1-2, with 7 bases identical to TRBD1. CDR1 MNHEY and CDR2 SMNVEV come from the germline V gene (reference sequence). The CDR3 has 15 residues. After removal of 6 bases from V and 0 bases from J, the junction contained 7 bases not matched to a gene. The CDR3 sequence is CASRQGINPNYGYTF. The CDR3 DNA is TGTGCCAGCAGACAGGGGATCAATCCTAACTATGGCTACACCTTC.

The chain joins TRBV3-1 (or the pseudogene TRBV3-2) to TRBJ2-7, with TRBD2 matching over 7 bases. V trimming: 1 base; J trimming: 3 bases; junction bases outside the gene matches: 6. Germline CDR1 is LGHDT and CDR2 is YNNKEL (reference sequence). The CDR3 length is 15 residues. This CDR3 is CASSQAAGFNYEQYF. The CDR3 coding sequence is TGTGCCAGCAGCCAAGCAGCGGGATTTAACTACGAGCAGTACTTC.

The chain recombines TRBV19 with TRBJ1-1, with a weak D call TRBD1 (6 bases). V dropped 6 bases and J dropped 8 bases, with 13 bases sitting between them. Per the germline V gene, CDR1 is LNHDA and CDR2 is SQIVND (reference sequence). CDR3 length: 12 amino acids. CDR3 DNA: TGTGCCAGTAGCATCAGGGGACAAGAAGCTTTCTTT. Translating it yields CASSIRGQEAFF.

The chain links TRBV2 to TRBJ2-1; D is uncertain. The germline CDR1 and CDR2 sequences are SNHLY and FYNNEI. The V end lost 8 bases, the J end lost 5 bases, and 13 bases lay between the germline ends. The CDR3 contains 13 residues. The CDR3 DNA reads as TGTGCCAGCCTCCAGGATACCGACAATGAGCAGTTCTTC. Protein: CASLQDTDNEQFF.

This clone was counted once. The chain couples TRBV28 to TRBJ1-2; no reliable D call. Germline V gene lookup returns CDR1 MDHEN and CDR2 SYDVKM. There are 12 residues in the CDR3. Trimming stripped 5 bases from V and 2 bases from J, with 6 bases between. The chain's CDR3 is CASSQSNYGYTF. CDR3 DNA sequence: TGTGCCAGCAGTCAGTCGAACTATGGCTACACCTTC.